Reported below is one T cell receptor (beta chain). Isolation per sample recovered at least 7 million PBMCs. Through a sample-barcoded 5' primer and a J-beta primer mix, a second PCR was run for 7 to 11 cycles. TCRdb processed the 5' RACE reads anew with MiXCR; each CDR3 protein has one entry. The sample shows about 1.1 million distinct CDR3 sequences, roughly two fifths of them seen only once. This sample is drawn from a study of blood T cells in healthy people across ages. Between the trimmed V and J ends, which lost 6 bases and 3 bases, there was a span of 11 bases. Germline assignment: CDR1 DFQATT and CDR2 SNEGSKA (reference sequence). This CDR3 comprises 12 residues.

The sequenced sample was blood. The rearrangement uses TRBV20-1 and TRBJ1-1; possible D gene TRBD1, 6 bases. This clonotype originated in a man aged 18 to 29 in good health. For the CDR3, the DNA is TGCAGTGCCATAGGGGGGGACACTGAAGCTTTCTTT. As protein: CSAIGGDTEAFF.